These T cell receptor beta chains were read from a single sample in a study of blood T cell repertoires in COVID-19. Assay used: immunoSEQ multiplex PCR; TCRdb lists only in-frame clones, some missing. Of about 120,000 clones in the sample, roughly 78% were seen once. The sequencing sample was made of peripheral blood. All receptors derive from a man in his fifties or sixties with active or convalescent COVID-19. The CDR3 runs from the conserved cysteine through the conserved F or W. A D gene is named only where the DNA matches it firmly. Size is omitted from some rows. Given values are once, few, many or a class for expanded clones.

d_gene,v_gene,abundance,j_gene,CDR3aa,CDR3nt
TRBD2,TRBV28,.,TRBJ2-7,CASSLGLVNEQYF,TGTGCCAGCAGCCTGGGACTAGTAAACGAGCAGTACTTC
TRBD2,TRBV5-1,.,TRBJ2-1,CASSPSGYSYNEQFF,TGCGCCAGCAGCCCTAGCGGTTACTCCTACAATGAGCAGTTCTTC
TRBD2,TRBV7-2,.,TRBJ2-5,CASRTRQETQYF,TGTGCCAGCCGGACTAGGCAAGAGACCCAGTACTTC
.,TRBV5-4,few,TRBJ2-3,CASRDRSNADTQYF,TGTGCCAGCCGCGACAGGTCGAACGCAGATACGCAGTATTTT
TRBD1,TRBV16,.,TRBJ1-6,CASSRTGNNSPLHF,TGTGCCAGCAGTCGGACAGGGAATAATTCACCCCTCCACTTT
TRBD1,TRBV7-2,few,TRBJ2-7,CASSWGQGYEQYF,TGTGCCAGCAGCTGGGGACAGGGCTACGAGCAGTACTTC
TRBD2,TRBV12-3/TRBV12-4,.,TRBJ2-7,CASSPSGGYEQYF,TGTGCCAGCAGTCCTAGCGGGGGGTACGAGCAGTACTTC
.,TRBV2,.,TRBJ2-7,CASSVNSYEQYF,TGTGCCAGCAGTGTAAACTCCTACGAGCAGTACTTC
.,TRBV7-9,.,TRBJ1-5,CASSLGGGGNQPQHF,TGTGCCAGCAGCTTAGGGGGGGGCGGCAATCAGCCCCAGCATTTT
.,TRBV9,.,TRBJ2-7,CASSVAAGDYEQYF,TGTGCCAGCAGCGTAGCTGCAGGGGATTACGAGCAGTACTTC
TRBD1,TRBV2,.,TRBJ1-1,CASREDRDWHTEAFF,TGTGCCAGCAGAGAGGACAGGGATTGGCACACTGAAGCTTTCTTT
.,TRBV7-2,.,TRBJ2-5,CASSPYVGGFQETQYF,TGTGCCAGCAGCCCATACGTCGGCGGGTTTCAAGAGACCCAGTACTTC
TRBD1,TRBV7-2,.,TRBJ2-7,CASSPRGGQGIYEQYF,TGTGCCAGCAGCCCTAGGGGGGGACAGGGGATCTACGAGCAGTACTTC
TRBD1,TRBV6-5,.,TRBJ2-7,CASSTGTGSSYEQYF,TGTGCCAGCAGTACGGGGACAGGGAGCTCCTACGAGCAGTACTTC
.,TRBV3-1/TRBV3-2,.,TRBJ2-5,CASSPPGRGLETQYF,TGTGCCAGCAGCCCGCCGGGGAGGGGGTTGGAGACCCAGTACTTC
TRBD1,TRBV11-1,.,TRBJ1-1,CASSTRQGNTEAFF,TGTGCCAGCAGCACAAGACAGGGGAACACTGAAGCTTTCTTT
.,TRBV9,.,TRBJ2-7,CASSPSTVSYEQYF,TGTGCCAGCAGCCCCTCGACTGTCTCCTACGAGCAGTACTTC
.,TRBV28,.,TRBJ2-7,CASTVRSPYEQYF,TGTGCCAGCACCGTACGTAGCCCCTACGAGCAGTACTTC
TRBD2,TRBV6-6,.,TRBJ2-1,CASSPPGGLYNEQFF,TGTGCCAGCAGTCCCCCGGGGGGATTATACAATGAGCAGTTCTTC
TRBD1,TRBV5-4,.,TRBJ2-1,CASRRDRANNEQFF,TGTGCCAGCAGAAGGGACAGGGCGAACAATGAGCAGTTCTTC
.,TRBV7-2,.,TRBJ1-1,CASSLVNRVGEAFF,TGTGCCAGCAGCTTAGTTAACAGGGTGGGTGAAGCTTTCTTT
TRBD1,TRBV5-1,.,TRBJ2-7,CASSPDRGLYEQYF,TGCGCCAGCAGCCCAGACAGGGGCCTATACGAGCAGTACTTC
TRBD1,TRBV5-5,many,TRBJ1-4,CASSFGTENEKLFF,TGTGCCAGCAGCTTCGGGACAGAGAATGAAAAACTGTTTTTT
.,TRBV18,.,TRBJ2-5,CASSPRETQYF,TGTGCCAGCTCCCCTCGAGAGACCCAGTACTTC
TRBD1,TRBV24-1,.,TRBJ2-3,CATSDRTGRADTQYF,TGTGCCACCAGTGATAGGACAGGGCGTGCAGATACGCAGTATTTT
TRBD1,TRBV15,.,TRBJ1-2,CATSRDGTVRSGLNYGYTF,TGTGCCACCAGCAGAGATGGGACAGTAAGATCAGGGCTTAACTATGGCTACACCTTC
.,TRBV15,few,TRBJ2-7,CATSRDRSYEQYF,TGTGCCACCAGCAGAGATCGGTCTTACGAGCAGTACTTC
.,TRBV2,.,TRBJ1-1,CASSAQGGVGTEAFF,TGTGCCAGCAGTGCTCAGGGAGGTGTGGGAACTGAAGCTTTCTTT
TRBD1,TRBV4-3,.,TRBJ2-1,CASSQDSRQGNEQFF,TGCGCCAGCAGCCAAGATAGTCGACAGGGGAATGAGCAGTTCTTC
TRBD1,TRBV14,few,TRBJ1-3,CASSRGQGNTIYF,TGTGCCAGCAGCCGGGGACAGGGAAACACCATATATTTT